The rows below give T cell receptor beta chains drawn from one sample of a study of blood T cell repertoires in COVID-19. TCRdb keeps only in-frame clones here, not all; method: immunoSEQ multiplex PCR. This sample has about 350,000 clones, with roughly 84% found just once. Sample: PBMCs or T cells enriched from blood (not recorded which). These receptors were collected from a woman in her thirties who had recovered from COVID-19. Both conserved end residues are part of each CDR3.

v_gene: TRBV2
j_gene: TRBJ1-1
CDR3aa: CASSLYRGRNTEAFF

v_gene: TRBV5-4
j_gene: TRBJ2-3
CDR3aa: CASSLEGPRMDTQYF

v_gene: TRBV18
j_gene: TRBJ1-2
CDR3aa: CASTPGQPTNYGYTF

v_gene: TRBV6-1
j_gene: TRBJ1-5
CDR3aa: CASSEKREGQPQHF

v_gene: TRBV7-9
j_gene: TRBJ1-2
CDR3aa: CASSSPQGKYGYTF

v_gene: TRBV7-7
j_gene: TRBJ2-7
CDR3aa: CASSLGGGYEQYF

v_gene: TRBV5-1
j_gene: TRBJ2-7
CDR3aa: CASSLVPAGGDEQYF

v_gene: TRBV28
j_gene: TRBJ1-1
CDR3aa: CASTLLGAGTEAFF

v_gene: TRBV14
j_gene: TRBJ2-7
CDR3aa: CASSAGGQGSYEQYF

v_gene: TRBV28
j_gene: TRBJ2-1
CDR3aa: CASSSGTGAYNEQFF

v_gene: TRBV7-2
j_gene: TRBJ2-2
CDR3aa: CASRGGGATNTGELFF

v_gene: TRBV12-5
j_gene: TRBJ1-1
CDR3aa: CASGLRGGTEAFF

v_gene: TRBV5-6
j_gene: TRBJ2-1
CDR3aa: CASSPVLGGDYNEQFF

v_gene: TRBV2
j_gene: TRBJ1-6
CDR3aa: CASSVTGQVNSPLHF

v_gene: TRBV28
j_gene: TRBJ2-7
CDR3aa: CASSPGQGREQYF

v_gene: TRBV29-1
j_gene: TRBJ2-3
CDR3aa: CSGTGGATDTQYF

v_gene: TRBV15
j_gene: TRBJ1-2
CDR3aa: CATSRDPDRGYGYTF

v_gene: TRBV7-9
j_gene: TRBJ1-6
CDR3aa: CASSLGSSYNSPLHF

v_gene: TRBV5-1
j_gene: TRBJ2-1
CDR3aa: CASSSGGRPNEQFF

v_gene: TRBV4-2
j_gene: TRBJ1-2
CDR3aa: CASSPSRQGADYGYTF

v_gene: TRBV2
j_gene: TRBJ1-3
CDR3aa: CASIMDREVAGNTIYF

v_gene: TRBV14
j_gene: TRBJ1-2
CDR3aa: CASSLTGPYGYTF

v_gene: TRBV14
j_gene: TRBJ1-2
CDR3aa: CASSQGRNYGYTF

v_gene: TRBV6-5
j_gene: TRBJ1-4
CDR3aa: CASRFRMDKGEKLFF

v_gene: TRBV7-4
j_gene: TRBJ1-4
CDR3aa: CASSLASRQYNEKLFF

v_gene: TRBV28
j_gene: TRBJ1-5
CDR3aa: CASSLYRGYVNQPQHF

v_gene: TRBV7-2
j_gene: TRBJ1-2
CDR3aa: CASSLNTGIYGYTF

v_gene: TRBV6-5
j_gene: TRBJ2-7
CDR3aa: CASSPPGLSYEQYF

v_gene: TRBV2
j_gene: TRBJ1-2
CDR3aa: CASSEGTGLGYTF

v_gene: TRBV27
j_gene: TRBJ1-5
CDR3aa: CASSRGTANQPQHF

v_gene: TRBV14
j_gene: TRBJ2-3
CDR3aa: CASRRRGLADTQYF

v_gene: TRBV5-4
j_gene: TRBJ2-1
CDR3aa: CASSLGEVYNEQFF

v_gene: TRBV5-1
j_gene: TRBJ2-1
CDR3aa: CASSLGLAGGLGYNEQFF

v_gene: TRBV6-1
j_gene: TRBJ2-7
CDR3aa: CASSVGIPGLAGAAYEQYF

v_gene: TRBV10-3
j_gene: TRBJ2-2
CDR3aa: CAISEGGQSGELFF

v_gene: TRBV28
j_gene: TRBJ1-5
CDR3aa: CASIAAGPVGPQHF

v_gene: TRBV7-9
j_gene: TRBJ2-7
CDR3aa: CASSLSGPDYEQYF

v_gene: TRBV12-5
j_gene: TRBJ1-4
CDR3aa: CASAREDRPTTTNEKLFF

v_gene: TRBV7-9
j_gene: TRBJ2-5
CDR3aa: CASSSGLAGMETQYF

v_gene: TRBV5-4
j_gene: TRBJ1-1
CDR3aa: CASSLRAGADTEAFF

v_gene: TRBV27
j_gene: TRBJ2-7
CDR3aa: CASSPYRAREQYF

v_gene: TRBV27
j_gene: TRBJ1-2
CDR3aa: CASRQAGYGYTF

v_gene: TRBV3-1/TRBV3-2
j_gene: TRBJ1-1
CDR3aa: CASSHGTGERAFF

v_gene: TRBV7-9
j_gene: TRBJ1-2
CDR3aa: CASSLQGANYGYTF

v_gene: TRBV6-5
j_gene: TRBJ2-2
CDR3aa: CASSKDRGRTGELFF

v_gene: TRBV4-3
j_gene: TRBJ1-5
CDR3aa: CASSRGTDSNQPQHF

v_gene: TRBV9
j_gene: TRBJ1-1
CDR3aa: CASSAVTGGGQAFF

v_gene: TRBV11-2
j_gene: TRBJ1-2
CDR3aa: CASSLREGYGYTF

v_gene: TRBV5-1
j_gene: TRBJ1-4
CDR3aa: CASSQGQAGNEKLFF

v_gene: TRBV7-9
j_gene: TRBJ2-7
CDR3aa: CASSLGQDYEQYF

v_gene: TRBV19
j_gene: TRBJ2-3
CDR3aa: CASSKTGTSTDTQYF

v_gene: TRBV28
j_gene: TRBJ2-6
CDR3aa: CASSLSGRVLTF

v_gene: TRBV28
j_gene: TRBJ1-2
CDR3aa: CASQLQGAYGYTF

v_gene: TRBV18
j_gene: TRBJ2-5
CDR3aa: CASSPPSRLQETQYF

v_gene: TRBV27
j_gene: TRBJ2-1
CDR3aa: CASSLFGGGTRDEQFF